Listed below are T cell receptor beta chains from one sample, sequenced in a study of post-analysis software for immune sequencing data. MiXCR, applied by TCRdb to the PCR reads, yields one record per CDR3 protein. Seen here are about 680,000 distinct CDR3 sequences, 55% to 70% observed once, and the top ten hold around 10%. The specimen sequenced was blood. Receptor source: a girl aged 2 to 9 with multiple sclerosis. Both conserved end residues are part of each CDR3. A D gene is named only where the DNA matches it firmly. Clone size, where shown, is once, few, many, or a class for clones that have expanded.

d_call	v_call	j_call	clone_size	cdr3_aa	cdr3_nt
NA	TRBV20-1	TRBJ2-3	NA	CSARGGNTQYF	TGCAGTGCTAGAGGGGGAAATACGCAGTATTTT
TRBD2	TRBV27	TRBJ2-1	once	CASSLGGNGQFF	TGTGCCAGCAGCCTGGGAGGGAATGGGCAGTTCTTC
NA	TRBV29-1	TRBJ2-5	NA	CSVGVVEETQYF	TGCAGCGTTGGGGTCGTGGAGGAGACCCAGTACTTC
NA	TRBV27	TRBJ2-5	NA	CASSLTGHFKKTQYF	TGTGCCAGCAGTTTGACGGGGCACTTCAAGAAGACCCAGTACTTC
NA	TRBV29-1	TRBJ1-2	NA	CSVENARGYTF	TGCAGCGTTGAAAATGCACGGGGCTACACCTTC
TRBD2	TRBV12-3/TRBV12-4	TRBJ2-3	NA	CASSLRAASGMVDAQYF	TGTGCCAGCAGTTTAAGGGCGGCTAGCGGGATGGTAGATGCGCAGTATTTT
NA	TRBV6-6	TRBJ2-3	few	CASKLGEDTQYF	TGTGCCAGCAAGCTTGGGGAGGATACGCAGTATTTT
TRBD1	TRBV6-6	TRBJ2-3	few	CASSPGTAIPDTQYF	TGTGCCAGCAGCCCCGGGACAGCGATCCCAGATACGCAGTATTTT
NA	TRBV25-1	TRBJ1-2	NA	CASSDYNYYGYTF	TGTGCCAGCAGTGACTACAATTACTATGGCTACACCTTC
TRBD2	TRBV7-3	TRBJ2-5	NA	CASSPGTSGSLGIETQYF	TGTGCCAGCAGCCCCGGGACTAGCGGGAGCCTCGGGATTGAGACCCAGTACTTC
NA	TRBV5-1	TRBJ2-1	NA	CASSSPLLTLYNEQFF	TGCGCCAGCAGCTCCCCCCTCCTGACGTTATACAATGAGCAGTTCTTC
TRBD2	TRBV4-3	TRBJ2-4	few	CASSPRTSTKNIQYF	TGCGCCAGCAGCCCCCGGACTAGTACCAAAAACATTCAGTACTTC
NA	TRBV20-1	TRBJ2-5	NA	CSAEDSFQETQYF	TGCAGTGCCGAGGACAGTTTCCAAGAGACCCAGTACTTC
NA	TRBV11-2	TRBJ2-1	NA	CASSAERGSYNEQFF	TGTGCCAGCAGCGCTGAGAGAGGGTCCTACAATGAGCAGTTCTTC
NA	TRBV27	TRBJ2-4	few	CASSPYQGGYIKNIQYF	TGTGCCAGCAGCCCTTACCAAGGGGGTTACATAAAAAACATTCAGTACTTC
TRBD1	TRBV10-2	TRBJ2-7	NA	CASSVSATGVNYEQYF	TGCGCCAGCAGTGTGTCCGCGACAGGGGTTAACTACGAGCAGTACTTC
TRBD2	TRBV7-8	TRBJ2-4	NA	CASSLELAGLRNIQYF	TGTGCCAGCAGCTTAGAACTAGCGGGACTTAGAAACATTCAGTACTTC
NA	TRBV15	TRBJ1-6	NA	CATSRETGMGGSPLHF	TGTGCCACCAGCAGAGAAACAGGGATGGGAGGTTCACCCCTCCACTTT
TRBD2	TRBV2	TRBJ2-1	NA	CASSEGSGEYNEQFF	TGTGCCAGCAGTGAAGGTAGCGGGGAATACAATGAGCAGTTCTTC
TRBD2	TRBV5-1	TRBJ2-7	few	CASSLAASGGEQYF	TGCGCCAGCAGCTTGGCCGCTAGCGGAGGCGAGCAGTACTTC
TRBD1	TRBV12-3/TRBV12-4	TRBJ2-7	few	CASQSTGGGEQYF	TGTGCCAGCCAAAGTACAGGGGGTGGTGAGCAGTACTTC
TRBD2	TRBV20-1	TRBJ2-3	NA	CSALTSASTDTQYF	TGCAGTGCTTTAACTAGCGCTAGCACAGATACGCAGTATTTT
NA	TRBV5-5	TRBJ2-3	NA	CASSLADWGIDTQYF	TGTGCCAGCAGCTTGGCGGACTGGGGGATTGATACGCAGTATTTT
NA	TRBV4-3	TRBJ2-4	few	CASSSLGGIQYF	TGCGCCAGCTCGTCTCTAGGGGGCATTCAGTACTTC
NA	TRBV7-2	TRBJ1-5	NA	CASSVGLSNQPQHF	TGTGCCAGCAGCGTCGGACTGAGCAATCAGCCCCAGCATTTT
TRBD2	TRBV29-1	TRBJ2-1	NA	CSSSGGNYNEQFF	TGCAGCTCAAGCGGGGGGAATTACAATGAGCAGTTCTTC
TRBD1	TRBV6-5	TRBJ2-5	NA	CASSYSTGETTQYF	TGTGCCAGCAGTTACTCGACAGGGGAGACGACCCAGTACTTC
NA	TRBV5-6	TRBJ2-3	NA	CASSFWSGAGKDTQYF	TGTGCCAGCAGCTTTTGGTCTGGCGCCGGGAAAGATACGCAGTATTTT
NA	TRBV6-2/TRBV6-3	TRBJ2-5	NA	CASSTRGEQYF	TGTGCCAGCAGCACGCGAGGGGAGCAGTACTTC
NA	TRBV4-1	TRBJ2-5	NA	CASSQVVQLQETQYF	TGCGCCAGCAGCCAAGTGGTACAGCTCCAAGAGACCCAGTACTTC
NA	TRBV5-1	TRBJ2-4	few	CASSLGHRENIQYF	TGCGCCAGCAGCTTGGGCCACAGGGAAAACATTCAGTACTTC
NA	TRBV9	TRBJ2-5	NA	CASSVDGVRQETQYF	TGTGCCAGCAGCGTAGATGGGGTTCGTCAAGAGACCCAGTACTTC
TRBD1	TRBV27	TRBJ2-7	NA	CASRDGQGQGPYEQYF	TGTGCCAGCAGAGACGGACAGGGGCAAGGCCCCTACGAGCAGTACTTC
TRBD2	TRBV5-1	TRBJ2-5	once	CASRPLLAGGQETQYF	TGCGCCAGCAGGCCCTTACTAGCGGGAGGGCAAGAGACCCAGTACTTC
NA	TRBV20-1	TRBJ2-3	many	CSAQLAGSTDTQYF	TGCAGTGCCCAGCTGGCGGGGAGCACAGATACGCAGTATTTT
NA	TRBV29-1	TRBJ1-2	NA	CSVEWRGNHGYTF	TGCAGCGTTGAATGGCGGGGTAACCATGGCTACACCTTC
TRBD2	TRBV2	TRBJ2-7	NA	CASSEAGLVYEQYF	TGTGCCAGCAGTGAAGCCGGACTAGTTTACGAGCAGTACTTC
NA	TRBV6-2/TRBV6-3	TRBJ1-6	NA	CASSLRDRDGDSPLHF	TGTGCCAGCAGCCTGCGCGACCGGGACGGTGATTCACCCCTCCACTTT
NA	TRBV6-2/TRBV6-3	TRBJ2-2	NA	CASSRSFRDPGELFF	TGTGCCAGCAGCCGTAGCTTCAGGGACCCCGGGGAGCTGTTTTTT
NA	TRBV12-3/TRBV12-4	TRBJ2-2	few	CASSFLVAPGELFF	TGTGCCAGCAGTTTCTTAGTGGCCCCCGGGGAGCTGTTTTTT
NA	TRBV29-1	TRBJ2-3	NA	CSVDLSHRGRPTDTQYF	TGCAGCGTTGATCTAAGCCACAGAGGCAGGCCGACAGATACGCAGTATTTT
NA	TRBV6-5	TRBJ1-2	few	CASSLLGGSGYTF	TGTGCCAGCAGTTTATTGGGTGGTAGTGGCTACACCTTC
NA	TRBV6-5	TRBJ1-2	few	CASRKGEGFHYGYTF	TGTGCCAGCAGAAAGGGTGAGGGTTTCCACTATGGCTACACCTTC
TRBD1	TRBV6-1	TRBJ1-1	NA	CASRKGAGIGTEAFF	TGTGCCAGTAGGAAGGGGGCCGGAATCGGCACTGAAGCTTTCTTT
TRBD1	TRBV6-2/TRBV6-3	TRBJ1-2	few	CASSSDRFPTPNYGYTF	TGTGCCAGCAGTTCGGACAGGTTCCCAACACCTAACTATGGCTACACCTTC
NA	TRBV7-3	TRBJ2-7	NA	CASSLSHRTDEQYF	TGTGCCAGCAGCTTATCCCACCGGACAGACGAGCAGTACTTC
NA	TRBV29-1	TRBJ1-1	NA	CSVQGPNTEAFF	TGCAGCGTTCAGGGGCCCAACACTGAAGCTTTCTTT
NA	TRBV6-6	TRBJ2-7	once	CASSPPGGAATYEQYF	TGTGCCAGCAGTCCCCCGGGCGGTGCGGCCACCTACGAGCAGTACTTC
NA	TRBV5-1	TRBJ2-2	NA	CASSPGSHTGELFF	TGCGCCAGCAGCCCAGGGTCCCACACCGGGGAGCTGTTTTTT
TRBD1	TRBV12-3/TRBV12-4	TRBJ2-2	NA	CASSMDRTGELFF	TGTGCCAGCAGTATGGACAGGACCGGGGAGCTGTTTTTT
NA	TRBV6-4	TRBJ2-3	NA	CASSEEASTDTQYF	TGTGCCAGCAGTGAGGAAGCGAGCACAGATACGCAGTATTTT
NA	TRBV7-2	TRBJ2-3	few	CASSLQGIVTDTQYF	TGTGCCAGCAGCTTACAGGGAATAGTAACAGATACGCAGTATTTT
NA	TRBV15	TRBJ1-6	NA	CATSRDFRLVSPLHF	TGTGCCACCAGCAGAGATTTTAGGCTCGTCTCACCCCTCCACTTT
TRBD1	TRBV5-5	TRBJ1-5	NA	CASSLQGADQPQHF	TGTGCCAGCAGCTTACAGGGGGCCGATCAGCCCCAGCATTTT
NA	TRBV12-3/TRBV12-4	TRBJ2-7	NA	CASSFAGNEQYF	TGTGCCAGCAGTTTCGCCGGGAACGAGCAGTACTTC